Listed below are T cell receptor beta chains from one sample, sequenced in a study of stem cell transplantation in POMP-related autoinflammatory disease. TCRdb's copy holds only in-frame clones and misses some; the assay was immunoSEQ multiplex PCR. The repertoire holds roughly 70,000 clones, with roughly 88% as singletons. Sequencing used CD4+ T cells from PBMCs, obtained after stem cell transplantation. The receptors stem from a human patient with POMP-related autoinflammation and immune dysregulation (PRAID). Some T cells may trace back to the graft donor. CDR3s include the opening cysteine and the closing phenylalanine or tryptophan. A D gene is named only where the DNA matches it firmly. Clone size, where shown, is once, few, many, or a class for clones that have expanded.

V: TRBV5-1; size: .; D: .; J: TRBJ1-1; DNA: TGCGCCAGCAGCTTGGTGGCAGGGTTGGGTACTGAAGCTTTCTTT; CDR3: CASSLVAGLGTEAFF
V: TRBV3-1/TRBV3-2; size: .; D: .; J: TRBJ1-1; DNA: TGTGCCAGCAGCCACTCGGCTAACACTGAAGCTTTCTTT; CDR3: CASSHSANTEAFF
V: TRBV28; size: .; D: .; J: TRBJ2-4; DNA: TGTGCCAGCAGTCATCTGTGGAACATTCAGTACTTC; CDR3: CASSHLWNIQYF
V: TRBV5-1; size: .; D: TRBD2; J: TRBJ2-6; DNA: TGCGCCAGCAGCACTTCACTAGCGGGAGGGTTCTCTGGGGCCAACGTCCTGACTTTC; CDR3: CASSTSLAGGFSGANVLTF
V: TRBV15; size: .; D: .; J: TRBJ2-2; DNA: TGTGCCACCAGCGGGAACGACGGGGAGCTGTTTTTT; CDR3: CATSGNDGELFF
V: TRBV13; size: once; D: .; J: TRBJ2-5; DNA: TGTGCCAGCAGCTTAGTTGGGGGCCTGGAGACCCAGTACTTC; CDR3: CASSLVGGLETQYF
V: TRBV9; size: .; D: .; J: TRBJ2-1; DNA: TGTGCCAGCAGCGCCACGGGACACCTGACAAATAGAAACAATGAGCAGTTCTTC; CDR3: CASSATGHLTNRNNEQFF
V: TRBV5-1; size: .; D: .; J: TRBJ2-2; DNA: TGCGCCAGCAGCTTGGGCACTAAGCGAGTCGGGGAGCTGTTTTTT; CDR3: CASSLGTKRVGELFF
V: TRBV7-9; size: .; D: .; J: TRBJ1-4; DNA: TGTGCCAGCAGCTTAAATATTGAAAAACTGTTTTTT; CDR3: CASSLNIEKLFF
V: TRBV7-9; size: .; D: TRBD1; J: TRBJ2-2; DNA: TGTGCCAGCAGCACTTGGACAGGGGATACCGGGGAGCTGTTTTTT; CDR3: CASSTWTGDTGELFF
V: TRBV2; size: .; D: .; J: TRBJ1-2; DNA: TGTGCCAGCAGAGAAAGAAACTATGGCTACACCTTC; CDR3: CASRERNYGYTF
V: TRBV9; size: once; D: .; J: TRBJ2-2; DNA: TGTGCCAGCAGCGTACGGGGTGGCGGGAACACCGGGGAGCTGTTTTTT; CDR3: CASSVRGGGNTGELFF
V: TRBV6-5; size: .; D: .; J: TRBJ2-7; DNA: TGTGCCACCTCGGAGAGCTCCTACGAGCAGTACTTC; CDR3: CATSESSYEQYF
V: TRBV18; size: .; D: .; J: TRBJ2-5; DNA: TGTGCCAGCTCACCACAGGCGGGACCGCAAGAGACCCAGTACTTC; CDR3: CASSPQAGPQETQYF
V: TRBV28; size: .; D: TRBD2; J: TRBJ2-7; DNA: TGTGCCAGCAGTACGACGGGGGAGGGATCGTACGAGCAGTACTTC; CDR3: CASSTTGEGSYEQYF
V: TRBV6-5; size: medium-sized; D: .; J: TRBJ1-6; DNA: TGTGCCAGCAGTTACTCAGGGGATGGGCCCCTCCACTTT; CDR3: CASSYSGDGPLHF
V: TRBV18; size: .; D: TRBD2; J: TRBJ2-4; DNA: TGTGCCAGCTCTTCCGCAGCGGGAGGGGCCAAAAACATTCAGTACTTC; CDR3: CASSSAAGGAKNIQYF
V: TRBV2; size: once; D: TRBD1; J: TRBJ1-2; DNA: TGTGCCAGCAGTTATGACAGGGGTGGCTACACCTTC; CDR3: CASSYDRGGYTF
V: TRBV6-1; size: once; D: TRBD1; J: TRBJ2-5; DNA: TGTGCCAGCAGTGCACGGACAGGGGCGTTGGGTGTTGAGACCCAGTACTTC; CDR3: CASSARTGALGVETQYF
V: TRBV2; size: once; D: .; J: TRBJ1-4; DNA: TGTGCCAGCAGAAAGGGGGGGAATGAAAAACTGTTTTTT; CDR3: CASRKGGNEKLFF
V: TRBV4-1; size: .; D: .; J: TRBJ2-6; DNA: TGCGCCAGCAGCCAAGATCTTTACCCGTCTGGGGCCAACGTCCTGACTTTC; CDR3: CASSQDLYPSGANVLTF
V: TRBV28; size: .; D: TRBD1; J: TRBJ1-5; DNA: TGTGCCAGCAGTCATGACAGGGGGCTGCGCAATCAGCCCCAGCATTTT; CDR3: CASSHDRGLRNQPQHF
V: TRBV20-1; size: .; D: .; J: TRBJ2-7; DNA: TGCAGTGCTAGTTTGGCAGGAGGCGAGCAGTACTTC; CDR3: CSASLAGGEQYF
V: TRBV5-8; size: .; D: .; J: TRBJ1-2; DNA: TGTGCCAGCAGCTTGGCCTTCTGGGGCTACACCTTC; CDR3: CASSLAFWGYTF
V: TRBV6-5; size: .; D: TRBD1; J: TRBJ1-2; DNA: TGTGCCAGCAGACCTGGACAGGGGGGCATCTATGGCTACACCTTC; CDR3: CASRPGQGGIYGYTF
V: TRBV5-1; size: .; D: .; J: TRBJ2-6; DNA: TGCGCCAGCAGCTTGGAGGCCTACTCTGGGGCCAACGTCCTGACTTTC; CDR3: CASSLEAYSGANVLTF
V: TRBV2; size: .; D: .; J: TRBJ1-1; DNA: TGTGCCAGCAGTATATCGACAGTGAACACTGAAGCTTTCTTT; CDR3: CASSISTVNTEAFF
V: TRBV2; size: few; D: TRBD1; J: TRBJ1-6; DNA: TGTGCCAGCAGTGGGACAGGGAATAATTCACCCCTCCACTTT; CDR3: CASSGTGNNSPLHF
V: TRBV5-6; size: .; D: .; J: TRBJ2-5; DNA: TGTGCCAGCAGCCCCTACGGCGATACCCAGTACTTC; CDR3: CASSPYGDTQYF
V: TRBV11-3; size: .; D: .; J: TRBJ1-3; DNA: TGTGCCAGCAGCTTAGCTACAGGGACTGGAAACACCATATATTTT; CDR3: CASSLATGTGNTIYF
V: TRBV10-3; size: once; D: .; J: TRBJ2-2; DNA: TGTGCCATCAGTGAGGGCGTGACCGGGGAGCTGTTTTTT; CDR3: CAISEGVTGELFF
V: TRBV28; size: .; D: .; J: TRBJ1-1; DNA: TGTGCCAGCAGTTGGACGAACACTGAAGCTTTCTTT; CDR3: CASSWTNTEAFF
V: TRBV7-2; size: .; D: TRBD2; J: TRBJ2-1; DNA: TGTGCCAGCAGCCCCCCAGGGACTAGACCTTACAATGAGCAGTTCTTC; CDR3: CASSPPGTRPYNEQFF
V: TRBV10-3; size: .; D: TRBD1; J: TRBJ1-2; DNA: TGTGCCATCAGTGCCTCGGGACAGTACTATGGCTACACCTTC; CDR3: CAISASGQYYGYTF
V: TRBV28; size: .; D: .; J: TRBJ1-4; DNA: TGTGCCAGCAGTTCGCCCCCCGGCAGGGCAAATGAAAAACTGTTTTTT; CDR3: CASSSPPGRANEKLFF
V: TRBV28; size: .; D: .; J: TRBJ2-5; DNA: TGTGCCAGCAGTTTATCTGTTAGCGCGGGGACCCAGTACTTC; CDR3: CASSLSVSAGTQYF
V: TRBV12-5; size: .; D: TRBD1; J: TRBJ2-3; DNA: TGTGCTAGTGGTTTTGGACAGGGGAAGGATACGCAGTATTTT; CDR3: CASGFGQGKDTQYF
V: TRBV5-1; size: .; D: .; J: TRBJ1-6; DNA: TGCGCCAGCAGCTTGGAGCCGACAGCGGGCCCGAGCTCCTATAATTCACCCCTCCACTTT; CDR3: CASSLEPTAGPSSYNSPLHF
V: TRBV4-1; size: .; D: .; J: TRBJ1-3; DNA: TGCGCCAGCAGCCAATGGGCCAGGGCCTCTGGAAACACCATATATTTT; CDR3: CASSQWARASGNTIYF
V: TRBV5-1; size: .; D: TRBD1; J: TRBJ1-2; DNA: TGCGCCAGCAGCTTGGAGTGGCGGGACAGGTTAAGCTACACCTTC; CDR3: CASSLEWRDRLSYTF
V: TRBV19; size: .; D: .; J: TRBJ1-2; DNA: TGTGCCAGTAGTAAGCGCCGCCTGGACAGCTATGGCTACACCTTC; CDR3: CASSKRRLDSYGYTF
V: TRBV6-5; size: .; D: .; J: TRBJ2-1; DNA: TGTGCCAGCAGTTCCTCGGGCTCTATTGAGCAGTTCTTC; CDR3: CASSSSGSIEQFF
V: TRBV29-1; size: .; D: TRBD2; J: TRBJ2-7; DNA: TGCAGCGTCAAGACTAGCGGGAAACTTTACGAGCAGTACTTC; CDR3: CSVKTSGKLYEQYF
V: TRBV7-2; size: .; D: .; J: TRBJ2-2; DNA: TGTGCCAGCAGCTTTGGGGGATTCAACACCGGGGAGCTGTTTTTT; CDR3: CASSFGGFNTGELFF
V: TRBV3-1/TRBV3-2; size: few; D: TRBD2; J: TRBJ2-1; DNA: TGTGCCAGCAGCCAAGATTTGGGACTAGCGGAAAATGAGCAGTTCTTC; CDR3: CASSQDLGLAENEQFF